This paragraph reports one T cell receptor beta chain. The data belong to a study of brain metastases from non-small cell lung cancer. Germline V gene lookup returns CDR1 SEHNR and CDR2 FQNEAQ (reference sequence). Trimming stripped 1 base from V and 1 base from J, with 14 bases between. The CDR3 has 17 residues. TCRdb's copy holds only in-frame clones and misses some; the assay was immunoSEQ multiplex PCR. The sample lists roughly 4,100 clones, under 90% occurring once. The V and J genes are TRBV7-9 and TRBJ2-4; D gene unclear. The sample comprised tumor-adjacent normal tissue. The clonotype comes from a donor aged 40 or over with non-small cell lung cancer. The CDR3 bases are TGTGCCAGCAGCTTAGTGTTAAGGATTTCGGCCAAAAACATTCAGTACTTC. It specifies CASSLVLRISAKNIQYF. The variable domain in full, with the rest retrieved from reference TRBV7-9 and TRBJ2-4, is DTGVSQNPRHKITKRGQNVTFRCDPISEHNRLYWYRQTLGQGPEFLTYFQNEAQLEKSRLLSDRFSAERPKGSFSTLEIQRTEQGDSAMYLCASSLVLRISAKNIQYFGAGTRLSVL.